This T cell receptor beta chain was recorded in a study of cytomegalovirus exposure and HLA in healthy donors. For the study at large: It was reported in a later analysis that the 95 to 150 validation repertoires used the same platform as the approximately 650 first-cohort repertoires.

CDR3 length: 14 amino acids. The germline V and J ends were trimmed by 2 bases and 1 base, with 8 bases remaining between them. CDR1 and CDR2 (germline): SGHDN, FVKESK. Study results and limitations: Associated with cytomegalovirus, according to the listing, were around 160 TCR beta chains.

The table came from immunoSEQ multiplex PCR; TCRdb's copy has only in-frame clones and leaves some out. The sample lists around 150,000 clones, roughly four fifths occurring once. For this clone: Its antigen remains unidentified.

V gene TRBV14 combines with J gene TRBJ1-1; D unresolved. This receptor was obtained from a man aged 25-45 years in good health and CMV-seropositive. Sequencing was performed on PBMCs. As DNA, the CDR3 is TGTGCCAGCAGCCAAATTGCGGGGAACACTGAAGCTTTCTTT. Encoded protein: CASSQIAGNTEAFF.